This TCR beta chain was identified in a study of radiotherapy plus CTLA-4 blockade in lung cancer. Background on the study: Objective responses emerged in roughly 20% of patients, and roughly 30% attained disease control. Study-level findings and limits: In blood, early T cell clone dynamics reportedly predicted response best, together with interferon-beta. TCR clones from tumors expanded in blood after radiotherapy plus ipilimumab.

Note on this clone: No antigen is known for it.

V dropped 6 bases and J dropped 4; count of bases not matched to a gene: 5. CDR1 is MNHNY and CDR2 is SVGAGI in the germline V gene (reference sequence). The CDR3 consists of 14 residues. Focal radiation and CTLA-4 blockade (ipilimumab) were tested in chemo-refractory metastatic non-small-cell lung cancer patients. Libraries were prepared by immunoSEQ multiplex PCR; TCRdb keeps only in-frame clonotypes and omits some of them. This sample has around 99,000 clones, with around 88% found just once. Sequencing was performed on peripheral blood, taken from a patient treated with radiotherapy plus ipilimumab. The receptor comes from a human donor with non-small cell lung cancer that progressed on radiotherapy plus ipilimumab. The chain couples TRBV6-6 to TRBJ2-7, with TRBD2 matching over 11 bases. CDR3 in amino acids: CASRPTSGIYEQYF. DNA of the CDR3: TGTGCCAGCAGACCGACTAGCGGGATATACGAGCAGTACTTC.